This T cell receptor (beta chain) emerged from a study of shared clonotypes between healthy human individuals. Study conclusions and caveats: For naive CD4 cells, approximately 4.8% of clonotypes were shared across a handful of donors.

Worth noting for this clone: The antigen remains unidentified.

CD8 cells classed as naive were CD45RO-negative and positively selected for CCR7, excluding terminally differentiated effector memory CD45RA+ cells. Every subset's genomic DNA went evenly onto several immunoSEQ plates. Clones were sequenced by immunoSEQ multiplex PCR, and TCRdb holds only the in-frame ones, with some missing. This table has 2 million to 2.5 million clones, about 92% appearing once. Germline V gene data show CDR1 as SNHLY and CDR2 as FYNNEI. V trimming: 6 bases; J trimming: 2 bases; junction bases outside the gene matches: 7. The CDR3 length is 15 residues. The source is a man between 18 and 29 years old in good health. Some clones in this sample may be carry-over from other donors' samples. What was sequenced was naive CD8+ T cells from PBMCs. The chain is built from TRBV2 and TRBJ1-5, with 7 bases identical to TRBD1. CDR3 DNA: TGTGCCAGCAGGGAATCAGGGGGGGGCAATCAGCCCCAGCATTTT. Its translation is CASRESGGGNQPQHF.